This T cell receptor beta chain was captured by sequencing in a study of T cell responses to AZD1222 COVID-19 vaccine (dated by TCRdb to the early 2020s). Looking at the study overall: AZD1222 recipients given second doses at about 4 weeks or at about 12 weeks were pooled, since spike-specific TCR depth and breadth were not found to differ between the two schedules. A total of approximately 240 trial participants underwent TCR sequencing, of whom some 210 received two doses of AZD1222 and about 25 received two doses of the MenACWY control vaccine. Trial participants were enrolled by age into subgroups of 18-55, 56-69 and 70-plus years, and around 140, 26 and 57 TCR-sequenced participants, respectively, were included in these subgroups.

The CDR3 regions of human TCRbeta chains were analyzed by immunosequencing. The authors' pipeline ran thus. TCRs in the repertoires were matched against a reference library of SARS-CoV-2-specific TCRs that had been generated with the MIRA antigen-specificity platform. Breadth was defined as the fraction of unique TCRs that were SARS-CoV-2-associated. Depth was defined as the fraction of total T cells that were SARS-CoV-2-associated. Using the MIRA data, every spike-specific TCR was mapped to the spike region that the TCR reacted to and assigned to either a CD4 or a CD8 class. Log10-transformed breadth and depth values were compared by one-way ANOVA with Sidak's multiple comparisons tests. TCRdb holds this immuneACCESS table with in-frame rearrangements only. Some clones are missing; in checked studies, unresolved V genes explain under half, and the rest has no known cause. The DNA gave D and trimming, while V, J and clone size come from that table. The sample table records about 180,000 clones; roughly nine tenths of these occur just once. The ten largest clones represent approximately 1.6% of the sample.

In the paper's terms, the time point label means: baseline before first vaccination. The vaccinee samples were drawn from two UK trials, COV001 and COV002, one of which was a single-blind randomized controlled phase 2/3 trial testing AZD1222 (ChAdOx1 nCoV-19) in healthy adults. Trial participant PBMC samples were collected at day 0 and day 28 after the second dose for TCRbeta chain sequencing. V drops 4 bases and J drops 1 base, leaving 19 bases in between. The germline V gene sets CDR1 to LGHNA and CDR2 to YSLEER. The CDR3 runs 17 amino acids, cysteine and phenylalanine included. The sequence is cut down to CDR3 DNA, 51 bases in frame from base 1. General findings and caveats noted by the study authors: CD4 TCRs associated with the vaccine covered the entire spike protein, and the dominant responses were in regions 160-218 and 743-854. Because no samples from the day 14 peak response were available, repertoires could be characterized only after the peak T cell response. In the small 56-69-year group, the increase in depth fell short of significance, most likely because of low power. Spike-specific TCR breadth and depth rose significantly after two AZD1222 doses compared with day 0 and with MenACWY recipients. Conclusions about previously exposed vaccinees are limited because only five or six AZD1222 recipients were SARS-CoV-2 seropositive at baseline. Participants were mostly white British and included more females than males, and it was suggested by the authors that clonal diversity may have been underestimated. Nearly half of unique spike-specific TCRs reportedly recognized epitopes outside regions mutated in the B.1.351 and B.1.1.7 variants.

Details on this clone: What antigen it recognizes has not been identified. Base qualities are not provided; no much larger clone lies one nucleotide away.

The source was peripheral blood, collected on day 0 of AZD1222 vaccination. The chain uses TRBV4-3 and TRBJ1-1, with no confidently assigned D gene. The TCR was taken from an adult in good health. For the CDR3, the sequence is CASSRGPGTAKNTEAFF. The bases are TGCGCCAGCAGCCGAGGGCCGGGTACAGCCAAGAACACTGAAGCTTTCTTT.